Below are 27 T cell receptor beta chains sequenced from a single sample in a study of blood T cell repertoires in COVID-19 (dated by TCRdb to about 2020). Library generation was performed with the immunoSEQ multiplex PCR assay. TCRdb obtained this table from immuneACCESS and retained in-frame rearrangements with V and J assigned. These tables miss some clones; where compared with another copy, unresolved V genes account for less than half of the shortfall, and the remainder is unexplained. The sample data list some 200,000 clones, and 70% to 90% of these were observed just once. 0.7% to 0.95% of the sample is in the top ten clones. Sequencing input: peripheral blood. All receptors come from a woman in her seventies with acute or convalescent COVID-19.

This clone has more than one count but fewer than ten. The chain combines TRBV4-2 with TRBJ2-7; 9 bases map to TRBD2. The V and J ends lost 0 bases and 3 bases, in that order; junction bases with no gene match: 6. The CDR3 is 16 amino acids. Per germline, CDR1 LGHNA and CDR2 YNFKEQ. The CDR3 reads CASSQDEGSGSYEQYF. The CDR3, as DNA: TGTGCCAGCAGCCAAGATGAGGGTAGCGGGAGCTACGAGCAGTACTTC.

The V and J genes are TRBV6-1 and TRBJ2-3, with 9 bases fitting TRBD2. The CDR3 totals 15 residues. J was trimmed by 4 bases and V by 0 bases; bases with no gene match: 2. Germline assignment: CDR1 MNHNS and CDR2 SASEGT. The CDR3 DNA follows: TGTGCCAGCAGTGAAGCGCGGGGGGGCTCAGATACGCAGTATTTT. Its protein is CASSEARGGSDTQYF.

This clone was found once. This CDR3 reads CASSLAGGDQPQHF. DNA of the CDR3: TGCGCCAGCAGCTTGGCCGGGGGGGATCAGCCCCAGCATTTT. The chain uses TRBV5-1 and TRBJ1-5; D perhaps matches TRBD1 (5 bases). The CDR3 is 14 amino acids. Germline CDR1 reads SGHRS; CDR2 reads YFSETQ. Trimming left V 0 bases short and J 5 bases short, with 9 bases between.

Here the CDR3 DNA reads TGTGCCAGCAGCCCGACCGGGACAGGGTCCCTGAACACTGAAGCTTTCTTT. It encodes CASSPTGTGSLNTEAFF. V is TRBV5-4 and J is TRBJ1-1; 9 bases line up with TRBD1. J lost 0 bases, V lost 4 bases, and 10 bases had no gene match. CDR1 is SGHNT and CDR2 is YYREEE in the germline V gene (reference sequence). There are 17 residues in the CDR3.

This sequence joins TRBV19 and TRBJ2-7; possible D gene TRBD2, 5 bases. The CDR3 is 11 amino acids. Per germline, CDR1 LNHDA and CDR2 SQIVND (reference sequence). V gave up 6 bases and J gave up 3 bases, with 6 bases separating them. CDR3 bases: TGTGCCAGTAGAGAGGGCTACGAGCAGTACTTC. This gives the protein CASREGYEQYF.

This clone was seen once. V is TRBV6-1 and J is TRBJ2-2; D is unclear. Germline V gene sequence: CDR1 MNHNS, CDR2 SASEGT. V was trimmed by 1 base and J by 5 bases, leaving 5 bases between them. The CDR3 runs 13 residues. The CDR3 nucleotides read TGTGCCAGCAGTGAAGTGAGGACCGGGGAGCTGTTTTTT. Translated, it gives CASSEVRTGELFF.

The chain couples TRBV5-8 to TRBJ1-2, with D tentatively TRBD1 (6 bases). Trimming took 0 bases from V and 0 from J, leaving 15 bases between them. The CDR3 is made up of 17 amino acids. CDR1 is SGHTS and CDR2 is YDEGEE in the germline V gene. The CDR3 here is CASSLAGTGTPNYGYTF. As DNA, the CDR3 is TGTGCCAGCAGCTTGGCAGGAACAGGGACCCCTAACTATGGCTACACCTTC.

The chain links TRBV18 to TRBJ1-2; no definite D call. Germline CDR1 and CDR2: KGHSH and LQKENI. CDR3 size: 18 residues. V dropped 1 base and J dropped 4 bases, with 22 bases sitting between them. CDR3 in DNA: TGTGCCAGCTCACCACAAGGCAGCGGCCACGTCGACCCCTATGGCTACACCTTC. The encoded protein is CASSPQGSGHVDPYGYTF.

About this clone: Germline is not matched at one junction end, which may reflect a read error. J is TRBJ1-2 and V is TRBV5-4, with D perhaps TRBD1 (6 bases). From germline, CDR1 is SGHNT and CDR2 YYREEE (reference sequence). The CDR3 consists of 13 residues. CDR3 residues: CASSLAQGGPLAF. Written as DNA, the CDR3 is TGTGCCAGCAGCTTGGCCCAAGGGGGTCCCCTAGCCTTC.

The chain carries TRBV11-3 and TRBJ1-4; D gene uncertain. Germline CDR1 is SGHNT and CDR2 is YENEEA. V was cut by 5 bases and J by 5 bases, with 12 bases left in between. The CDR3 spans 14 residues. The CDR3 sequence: CASSPQASNEKLFF. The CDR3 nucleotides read TGTGCCAGCAGCCCCCAGGCTTCCAATGAAAAACTGTTTTTT.

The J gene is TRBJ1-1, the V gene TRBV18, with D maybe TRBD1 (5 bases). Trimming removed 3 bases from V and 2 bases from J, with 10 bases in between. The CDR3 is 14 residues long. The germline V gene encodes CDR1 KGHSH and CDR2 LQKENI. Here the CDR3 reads CASSPIQENTEAFF. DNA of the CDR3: TGTGCCAGCTCACCGATACAGGAAAACACTGAAGCTTTCTTT.

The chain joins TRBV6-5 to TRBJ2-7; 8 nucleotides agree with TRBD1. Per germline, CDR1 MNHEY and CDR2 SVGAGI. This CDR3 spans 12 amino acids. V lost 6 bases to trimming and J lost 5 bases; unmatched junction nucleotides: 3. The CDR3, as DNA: TGTGCCAGCAGCAGACAGGGGAACGAGCAGTACTTC. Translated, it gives CASSRQGNEQYF.

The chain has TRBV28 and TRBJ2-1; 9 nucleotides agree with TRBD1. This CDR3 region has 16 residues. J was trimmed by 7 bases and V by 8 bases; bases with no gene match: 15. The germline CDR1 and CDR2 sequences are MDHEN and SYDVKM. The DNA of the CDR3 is TGTGCCAGCCTCTCACAGGGACAGGGACTCGGAAATGAGCAGTTCTTC. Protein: CASLSQGQGLGNEQFF.

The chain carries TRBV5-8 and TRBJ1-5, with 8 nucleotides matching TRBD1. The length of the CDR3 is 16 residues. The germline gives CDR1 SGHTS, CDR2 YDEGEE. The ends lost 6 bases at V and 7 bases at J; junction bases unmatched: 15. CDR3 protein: CASTQGQVSLGQPQHF. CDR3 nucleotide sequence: TGTGCCAGCACCCAGGGACAGGTTTCTTTAGGGCAGCCCCAGCATTTT.

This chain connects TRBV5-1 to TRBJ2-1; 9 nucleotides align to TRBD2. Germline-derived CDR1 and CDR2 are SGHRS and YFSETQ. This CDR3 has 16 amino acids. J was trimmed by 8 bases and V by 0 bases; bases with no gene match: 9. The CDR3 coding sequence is TGCGCCAGCAGCTTGGCTCGTCCTAGCGGGAAGGATGAGCAGTTCTTC. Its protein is CASSLARPSGKDEQFF. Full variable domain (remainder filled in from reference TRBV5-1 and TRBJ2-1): KAGVTQTPRYLIKTRGQQVTLSCSPISGHRSVSWYQQTPGQGLQFLFEYFSETQRNKGNFPGRFSGRQFSNSRSEMNVSTLELGDSALYLCASSLARPSGKDEQFFGPGTRLTVL.

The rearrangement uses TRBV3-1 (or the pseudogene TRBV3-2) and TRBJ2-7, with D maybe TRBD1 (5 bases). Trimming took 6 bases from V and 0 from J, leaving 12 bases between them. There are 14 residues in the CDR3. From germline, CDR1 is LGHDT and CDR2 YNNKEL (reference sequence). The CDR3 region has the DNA TGTGCCAGCAGGAACACAGGTTCCTCCTACGAGCAGTACTTC. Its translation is CASRNTGSSYEQYF.

The chain's CDR3 is CASSLQGRMNTEAFF. In DNA, the CDR3 is TGTGCCAGCAGCTTGCAGGGGCGAATGAACACTGAAGCTTTCTTT. The V and J genes are TRBV7-2 and TRBJ1-1; D perhaps matches TRBD1 (6 bases). This CDR3 spans 15 amino acids. Deletions cut 3 bases from V and 0 bases from J, with 11 bases between. Germline V gene data show CDR1 as SGHTA and CDR2 as FQGNSA.

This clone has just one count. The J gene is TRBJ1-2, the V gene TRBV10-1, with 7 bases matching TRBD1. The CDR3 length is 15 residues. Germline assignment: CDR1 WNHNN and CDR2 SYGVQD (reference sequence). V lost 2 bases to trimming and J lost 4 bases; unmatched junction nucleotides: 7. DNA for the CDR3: TGCGCCAGCAGTGAGCAAAGGACAGGCCTCTATGGCTACACCTTC. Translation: CASSEQRTGLYGYTF.

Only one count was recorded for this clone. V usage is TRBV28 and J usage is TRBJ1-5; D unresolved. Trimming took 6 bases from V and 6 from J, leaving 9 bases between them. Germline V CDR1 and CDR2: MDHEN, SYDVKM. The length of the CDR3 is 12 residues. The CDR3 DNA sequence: TGTGCCAGCAGCTCTGGGAGTCAGCCCCAGCATTTT. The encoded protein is CASSSGSQPQHF.

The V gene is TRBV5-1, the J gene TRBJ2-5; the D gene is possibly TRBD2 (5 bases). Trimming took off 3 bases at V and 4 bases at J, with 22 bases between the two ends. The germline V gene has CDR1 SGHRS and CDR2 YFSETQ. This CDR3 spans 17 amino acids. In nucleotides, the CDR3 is TGCGCCAGCAGCTCGGAGGATCGGGGTTTTCTTCGAGAGACCCAGTACTTC. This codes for CASSSEDRGFLRETQYF.

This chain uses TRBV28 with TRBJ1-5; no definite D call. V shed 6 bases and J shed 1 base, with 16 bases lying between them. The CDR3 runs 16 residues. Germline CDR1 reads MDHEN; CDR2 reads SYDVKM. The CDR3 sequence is CASRSLSPRSNQPQHF. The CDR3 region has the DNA TGTGCCAGCAGATCCCTTTCTCCTAGGAGCAATCAGCCCCAGCATTTT. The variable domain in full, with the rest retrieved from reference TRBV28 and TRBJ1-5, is DVKVTQSSRYLVKRTGEKVFLECVQDMDHENMFWYRQDPGLGLRLIYFSYDVKMKEKGDIPEGYSVSREKKERFSLILESASTNQTSMYLCASRSLSPRSNQPQHFGDGTRLSIL.

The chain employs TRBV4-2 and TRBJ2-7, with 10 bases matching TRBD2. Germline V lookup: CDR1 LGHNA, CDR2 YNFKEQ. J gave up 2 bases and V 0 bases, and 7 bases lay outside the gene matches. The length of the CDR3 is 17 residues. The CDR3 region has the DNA TGTGCCAGCAGCCAAGAGTTTCTAGCGGGAGAGGCCTACGAGCAGTACTTC. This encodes CASSQEFLAGEAYEQYF.

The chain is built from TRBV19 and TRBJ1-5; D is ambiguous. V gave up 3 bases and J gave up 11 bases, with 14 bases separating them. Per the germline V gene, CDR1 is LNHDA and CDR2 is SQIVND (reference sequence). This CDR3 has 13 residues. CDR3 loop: CASSISRLEAQHF. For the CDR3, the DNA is TGTGCCAGTAGTATTAGTAGACTGGAGGCCCAGCATTTT.

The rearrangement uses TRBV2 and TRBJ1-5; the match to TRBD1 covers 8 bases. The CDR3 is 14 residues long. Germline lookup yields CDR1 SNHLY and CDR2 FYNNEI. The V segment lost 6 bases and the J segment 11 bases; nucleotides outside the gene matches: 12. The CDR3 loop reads CASSEPRGQSAQHF. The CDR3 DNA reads TGTGCCAGCAGCGAACCCAGGGGGCAGAGCGCCCAGCATTTT.

CDR3 residues: CATSRTGTFYNEQFF. As DNA, the CDR3 is TGTGCCACCAGCAGAACCGGGACTTTCTACAATGAGCAGTTCTTC. The gene calls are TRBV15 and TRBJ2-1; weak D call: TRBD2 (6 bases). The CDR3 contains 15 residues. Germline V CDR1 and CDR2: LNHNV, YYDKDF (reference sequence). The germline V and J ends were trimmed by 2 bases and 3 bases, with 11 bases remaining between them.

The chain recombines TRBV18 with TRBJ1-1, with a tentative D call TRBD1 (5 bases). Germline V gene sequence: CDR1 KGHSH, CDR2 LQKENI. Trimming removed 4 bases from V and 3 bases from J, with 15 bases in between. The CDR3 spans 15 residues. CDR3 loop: CASSRGTQPYTEAFF. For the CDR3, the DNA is TGTGCCAGCTCACGCGGGACTCAACCCTACACTGAAGCTTTCTTT.

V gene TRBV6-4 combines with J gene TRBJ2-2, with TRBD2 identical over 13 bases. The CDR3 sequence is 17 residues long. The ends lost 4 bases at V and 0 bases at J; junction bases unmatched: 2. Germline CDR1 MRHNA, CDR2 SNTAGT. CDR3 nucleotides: TGTGCCAGCAGTGCGACTAGCGGGGGGACGAACACCGGGGAGCTGTTTTTT. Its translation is CASSATSGGTNTGELFF.